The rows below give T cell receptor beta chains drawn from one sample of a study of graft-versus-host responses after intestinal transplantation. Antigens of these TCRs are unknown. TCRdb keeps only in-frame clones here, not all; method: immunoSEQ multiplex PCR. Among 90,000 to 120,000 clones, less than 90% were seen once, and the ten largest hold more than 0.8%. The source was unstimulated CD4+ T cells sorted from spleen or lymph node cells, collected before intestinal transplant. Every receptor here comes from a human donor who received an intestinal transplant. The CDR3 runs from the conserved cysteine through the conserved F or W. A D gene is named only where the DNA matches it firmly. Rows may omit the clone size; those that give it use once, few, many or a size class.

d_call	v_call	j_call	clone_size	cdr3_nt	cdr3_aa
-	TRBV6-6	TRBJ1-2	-	TGTGCCAGCACAGACCGGGCCGACACAGTGCCCTATGGCTACACCTTC	CASTDRADTVPYGYTF
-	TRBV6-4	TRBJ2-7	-	TGTGCCAGCAGTGTTCACCGCTCGGGGCAGTACTTC	CASSVHRSGQYF
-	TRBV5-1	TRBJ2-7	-	TGCGCCAGCAGCTTGGGCGGCGGCGTTTTACCCTCCTACGAGCAGTACTTC	CASSLGGGVLPSYEQYF
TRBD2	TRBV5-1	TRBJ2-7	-	TGCGCCAGCAGCGTAATGGCAGCGGGAGCCTACGAGCAGTACTTC	CASSVMAAGAYEQYF
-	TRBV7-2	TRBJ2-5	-	TGTGCCAGCAGCTTAGTTAAGTTAGAGGGCCAAGAGACCCAGTACTTC	CASSLVKLEGQETQYF
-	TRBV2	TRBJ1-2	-	TGTGCCAGCAGTGAAGGTCGCAGGTTCTATGGCTACACCTTC	CASSEGRRFYGYTF
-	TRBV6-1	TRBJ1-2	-	TGTGCCAGCACTACAAGGGGTGGGGTGGACTATGGCTACACCTTC	CASTTRGGVDYGYTF
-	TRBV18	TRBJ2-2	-	TGTGCCAGCTCAAGGCCGGGGCAGAACACCGGGGAGCTGTTTTTT	CASSRPGQNTGELFF
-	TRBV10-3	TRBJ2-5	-	TGTGCCATCAGCGACCCGACAGTGCAAAGTGGAGAGACCCAGTACTTC	CAISDPTVQSGETQYF
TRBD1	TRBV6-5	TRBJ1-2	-	TGTGCCAGCAGACAGACAGGGTCCGATGGCTACACCTTC	CASRQTGSDGYTF
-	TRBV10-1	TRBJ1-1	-	TGCGCCAGCAGTGAGCCGAGGAACACTGAAGCTTTCTTT	CASSEPRNTEAFF
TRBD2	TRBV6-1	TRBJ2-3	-	TGTGCCAGCCAAAGCGGGGGGGCTATAGATACGCAGTATTTT	CASQSGGAIDTQYF
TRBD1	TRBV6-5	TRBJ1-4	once	TGTGCCAGCAGTTACAACACCGGGACAGGGCCTGAAAAACTGTTTTTT	CASSYNTGTGPEKLFF
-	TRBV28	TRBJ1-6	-	TGTGCCAGCAGTTCGGGTCTGAGCTCCTATAATTCACCCCTCCACTTT	CASSSGLSSYNSPLHF
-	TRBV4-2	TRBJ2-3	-	TGTGCCAGCAGCCACCTGAATGAGGGGGTCACAGATACGCAGTATTTT	CASSHLNEGVTDTQYF
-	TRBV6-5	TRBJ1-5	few	TGTGCCAGCAGTTACGATAGCAATCAGCCCCAGCATTTT	CASSYDSNQPQHF
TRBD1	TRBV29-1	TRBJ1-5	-	TGCAGCGTGTGGGACAGGGGCGGAGGTCAGCCCCAGCATTTT	CSVWDRGGGQPQHF
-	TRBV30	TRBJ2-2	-	TGTGCCTGGAGTGGGCTCCCGACCGGGGAGCTGTTTTTT	CAWSGLPTGELFF
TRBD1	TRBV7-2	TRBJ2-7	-	TGTGCCAGCAGCTTAGGACAGGGAATGGGCGAGCAGTACTTC	CASSLGQGMGEQYF
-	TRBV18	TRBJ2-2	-	TGTGCCAGCAAAGGGGAGGAGAACACCGGGGAGCTGTTTTTT	CASKGEENTGELFF
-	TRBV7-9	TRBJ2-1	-	TGTGCCAGCAGCCCGGGTCGGCCGGAGTACAATGAGCAGTTCTTC	CASSPGRPEYNEQFF
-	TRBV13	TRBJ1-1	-	TGTGCCAGCAGCCTCGACCCCGACACTGAAGCTTTCTTT	CASSLDPDTEAFF
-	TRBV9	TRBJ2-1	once	TGTGCCAGCAGCGTAGATGTGGGGTGGGTCTATGAGCAGTTCTTC	CASSVDVGWVYEQFF
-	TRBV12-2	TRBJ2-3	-	TGTGCAAGTCGCTTAGGACAGTCCAAGATGTCGAAGTATTTT	CASRLGQSKMSKYF
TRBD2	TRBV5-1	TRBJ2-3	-	TGCGCCAGCAGCTTGGGGCTAGCGGTACGAGATACGCAGTATTTT	CASSLGLAVRDTQYF
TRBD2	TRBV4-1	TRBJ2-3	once	TGCGCCAGCAGCCAAGATAGCGGGTTAGATACGCAGTATTTT	CASSQDSGLDTQYF
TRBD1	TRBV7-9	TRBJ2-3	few	TGTGCCAGCAGCTCAAAGGGGGCGCCGGGGACAGATACGCAGTATTTT	CASSSKGAPGTDTQYF
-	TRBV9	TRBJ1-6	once	TGTGCCACCTCCCTGGATTGGGATTCACCCCTCCACTTT	CATSLDWDSPLHF
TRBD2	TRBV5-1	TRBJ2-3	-	TGCGCCAGCAGCTTAGCGGGGGGTCAAGATACGCAGTATTTT	CASSLAGGQDTQYF
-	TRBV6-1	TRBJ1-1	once	TGTGCCAGCAGTGATTTTGGGAGCCAGAACACTGAAGCTTTCTTT	CASSDFGSQNTEAFF
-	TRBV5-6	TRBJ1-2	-	TGTGCCAGCAGCTTGTTTTACAGGGAGAGTAACTATGGCTACACCTTC	CASSLFYRESNYGYTF
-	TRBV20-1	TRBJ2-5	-	TGCAGTGCCAAGCGAGAGACCCAGTACTTC	CSAKRETQYF
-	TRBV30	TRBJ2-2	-	TGTGCCTGGAGGAGCGGTGGGGGAAACGGGGAGCTGTTTTTT	CAWRSGGGNGELFF
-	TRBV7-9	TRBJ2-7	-	TGTGCCAGCAGCTGGGATTACTACGAGCAGTACTTC	CASSWDYYEQYF
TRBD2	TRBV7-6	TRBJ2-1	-	TGTGCCAGCAGCTCCCATCCCGGGACTAGCGGCAATGAGCAGTTCTTC	CASSSHPGTSGNEQFF
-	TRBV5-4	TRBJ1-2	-	TGTGCCAGCAGCCAAAGCAGCGATCGGGCCTATGGCTACACCTTC	CASSQSSDRAYGYTF
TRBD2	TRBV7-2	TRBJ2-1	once	TGTGCCAGCAGCTTAGAACTAGCGGGGTACAATGAGCAGTTCTTC	CASSLELAGYNEQFF
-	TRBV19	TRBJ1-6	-	TGTGCCAGTAGTACGACACCAACGCGGACGTCCCTCCACTTT	CASSTTPTRTSLHF
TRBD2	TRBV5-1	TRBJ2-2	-	TGCGCCAGCAGCTCAGGACTAGCGGACACCGGGGAGCTGTTTTTT	CASSSGLADTGELFF
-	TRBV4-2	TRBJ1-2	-	TGTGCCAGCAGCCAAGATCATAACCCGAAGTTAAACTATGGCTACACCTTC	CASSQDHNPKLNYGYTF
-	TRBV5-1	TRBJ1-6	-	TGCGCCAGCAGCTTGGGTCGCAGTCCTAATTCACCCCTCCACTTT	CASSLGRSPNSPLHF
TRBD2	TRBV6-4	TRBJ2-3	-	TGTGCCAGCATCGGACTAGCGGGAGGGCGCAGGGGAGATACGCAGTATTTT	CASIGLAGGRRGDTQYF
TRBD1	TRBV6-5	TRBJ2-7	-	TGTGCCAGCAGTGACAGGGGTTGGGAGCAGTACTTC	CASSDRGWEQYF
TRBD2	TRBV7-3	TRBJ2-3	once	TGTGCCAGCAGCTTTACTAGCGGGAGACGCGATACGCAGTATTTT	CASSFTSGRRDTQYF
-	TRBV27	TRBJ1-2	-	TGTGCCAGCAGTTCTCGGACGTCCGATGGCTACACCTTC	CASSSRTSDGYTF
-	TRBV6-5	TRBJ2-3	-	TGTGCCACCAAGACAGGCCCTAGCACAGATACGCAGTATTTT	CATKTGPSTDTQYF
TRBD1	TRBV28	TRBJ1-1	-	TGTGCCAGCAGTTCAGGGGGGACGAGGGCTGAAGCTTTCTTT	CASSSGGTRAEAFF
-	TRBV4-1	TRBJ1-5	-	TGCGCCAGCAGCCAAGAATTCCTGGGTCAGCCCCAGCATTTT	CASSQEFLGQPQHF
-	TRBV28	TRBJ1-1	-	TGTGCCAGCAGTTTCGGGTTCGGGCAACTAGTGATAGCTTTCTTT	CASSFGFGQLVIAFF